A few counts support the clone carrying this T cell receptor beta chain. Its antigen is currently unknown. The sample originates from a study of metastatic and nonmetastatic thyroid tumors. Study in general: Repertoire comparisons spanned blood and tumor or nodule tissue from malignant and benign thyroid patients.

Study-wide results and limits: For both blood and tumor, malignant thyroid tumors reportedly showed significantly higher TCR beta diversity than benign nodules did.

Thyroid surgery had not been preceded by any treatment in any patient. V shed 5 bases and J shed 7 bases, with 9 bases lying between them. The germline V gene encodes CDR1 LNHDA and CDR2 SQIVND (reference sequence). CDR3 length: 11 residues. In the original workflow: Using the CDR3 differences seen across clinicopathological groups, the authors built a distant-metastasis classifier for papillary thyroid cancer, which was meant to discriminate distant-metastatic patients. With MiXCR, TCRdb reprocessed the PCR reads. TCRdb, not the authors, supplied the V and J calls. The sample includes under 15,000 clones, roughly a third of them seen just once.

This TCR derives from a female donor with papillary thyroid cancer or a benign thyroid nodule (not recorded which). Some clones in this sample may be carry-over from other donors' samples. Sequenced input: tumor tissue. The chain combines TRBV19 with TRBJ2-7; TRBD2 might be the D (5 bases). The CDR3 region has the DNA TGTGCCAGTAGTGAGGGCCTGGAGCAGTACTTC. Translation gives CASSEGLEQYF.